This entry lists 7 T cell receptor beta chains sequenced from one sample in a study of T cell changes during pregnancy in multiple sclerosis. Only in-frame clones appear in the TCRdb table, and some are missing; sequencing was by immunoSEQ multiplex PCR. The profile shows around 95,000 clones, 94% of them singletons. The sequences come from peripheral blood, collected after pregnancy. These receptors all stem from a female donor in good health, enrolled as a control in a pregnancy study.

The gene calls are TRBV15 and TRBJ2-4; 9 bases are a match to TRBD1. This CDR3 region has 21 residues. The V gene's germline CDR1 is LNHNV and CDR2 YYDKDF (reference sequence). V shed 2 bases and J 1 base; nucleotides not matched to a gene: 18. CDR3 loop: CATSRRLPGQGGEGAKNIQYF. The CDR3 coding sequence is TGTGCCACCAGCAGACGCCTTCCGGGACAGGGAGGTGAAGGGGCCAAAAACATTCAGTACTTC.

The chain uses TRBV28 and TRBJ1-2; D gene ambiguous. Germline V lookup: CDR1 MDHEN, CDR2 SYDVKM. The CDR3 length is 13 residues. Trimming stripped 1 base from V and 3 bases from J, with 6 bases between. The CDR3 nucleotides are TGTGCCAGCAGTTTATCGGCGGACTATGGCTACACCTTC. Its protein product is CASSLSADYGYTF.

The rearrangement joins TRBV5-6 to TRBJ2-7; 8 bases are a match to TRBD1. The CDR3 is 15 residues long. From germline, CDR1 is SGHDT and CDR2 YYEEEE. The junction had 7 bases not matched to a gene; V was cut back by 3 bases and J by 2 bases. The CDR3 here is CASSWGSGGPYEQYF. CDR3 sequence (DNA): TGTGCCAGCAGCTGGGGGTCAGGGGGCCCCTACGAGCAGTACTTC.

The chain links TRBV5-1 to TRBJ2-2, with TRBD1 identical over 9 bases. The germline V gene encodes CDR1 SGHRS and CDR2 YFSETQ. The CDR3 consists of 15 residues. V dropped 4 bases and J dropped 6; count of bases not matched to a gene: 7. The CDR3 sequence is CASSPSGTGSGELFF. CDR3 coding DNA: TGCGCCAGCAGCCCGTCCGGGACAGGGTCCGGGGAGCTGTTTTTT. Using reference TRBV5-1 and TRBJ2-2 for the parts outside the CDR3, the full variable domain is KAGVTQTPRYLIKTRGQQVTLSCSPISGHRSVSWYQQTPGQGLQFLFEYFSETQRNKGNFPGRFSGRQFSNSRSEMNVSTLELGDSALYLCASSPSGTGSGELFFGEGSRLTVL.

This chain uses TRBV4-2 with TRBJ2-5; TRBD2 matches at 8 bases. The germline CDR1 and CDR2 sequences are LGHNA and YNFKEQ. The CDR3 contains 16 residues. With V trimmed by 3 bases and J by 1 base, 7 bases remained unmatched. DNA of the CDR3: TGTGCCAGCAGCCACAGCTCTACTAGCGGCCAAGAGACCCAGTACTTC. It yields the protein CASSHSSTSGQETQYF.

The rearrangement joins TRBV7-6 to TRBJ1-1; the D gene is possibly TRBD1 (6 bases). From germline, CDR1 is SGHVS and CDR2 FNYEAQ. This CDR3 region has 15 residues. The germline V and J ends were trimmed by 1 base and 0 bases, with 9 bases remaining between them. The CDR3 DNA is TGTGCCAGCAGCTTAGAAGGGGACATGAACACTGAAGCTTTCTTT. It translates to CASSLEGDMNTEAFF. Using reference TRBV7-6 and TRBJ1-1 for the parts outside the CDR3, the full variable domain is GAGVSQSPRYKVTKRGQDVALRCDPISGHVSLYWYRQALGQGPEFLTYFNYEAQQDKSGLPNDRFSAERPEGSISTLTIQRTEQRDSAMYRCASSLEGDMNTEAFFGQGTRLTVV.

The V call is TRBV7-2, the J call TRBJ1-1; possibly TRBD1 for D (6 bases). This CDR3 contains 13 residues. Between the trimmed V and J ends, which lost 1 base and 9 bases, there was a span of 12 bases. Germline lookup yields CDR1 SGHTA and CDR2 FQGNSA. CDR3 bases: TGTGCCAGCAGCTTAGGTGGGGGCGCTAAAGCTTTCTTT. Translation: CASSLGGGAKAFF.